The 12 T cell receptor beta chains in this list originate from one sample, sequenced in a study of beta chain features in type 1 diabetes. Since all of the isolated RNA was reverse transcribed, expressed TCRB transcripts were what got sequenced. Data came from immunoSEQ multiplex PCR; TCRdb stores just in-frame clones and leaves some out. The table has 250,000 to 300,000 clones, about 8% seen once. Sequencing was carried out using central memory CD4+ T cells from blood. These receptors originate from a woman in her late teens or twenties in good health.

This clone was picked up many times. The chain is built from TRBV13 and TRBJ2-7; 8 bases align to TRBD1. This CDR3 comprises 14 residues. Germline CDR1 is PRHDT and CDR2 is FYEKMQ (reference sequence). The junction had 8 bases not matched to a gene; V was cut back by 5 bases and J by 5 bases. CDR3 sequence (DNA): TGTGCCAGCAGCCGGGGACAGGTCCCAAACGAGCAGTACTTC. It is translated as CASSRGQVPNEQYF.

The chain couples TRBV14 to TRBJ2-7; a weak D match, TRBD2 (5 bases). V shed 4 bases and J shed 6 bases, with 19 bases lying between them. The germline V gene has CDR1 SGHDN and CDR2 FVKESK. The CDR3 loop spans 15 amino acids. The DNA for the CDR3 is TGTGCCAGCAGCCCTCCGGGATCGAACCCTCTCGAGCAGTACTTC. This sequence encodes CASSPPGSNPLEQYF.

In its sample, this clone was seen a few times. The chain joins TRBV7-2 to TRBJ2-1; tentative D call: TRBD1 (6 bases). The CDR3 spans 15 residues. Per germline, CDR1 SGHTA and CDR2 FQGNSA. The V end lost 7 bases, the J end lost 2 bases, and 15 bases lay between the germline ends. This chain's CDR3 is CASIARQDPYNEQFF. The CDR3 DNA sequence: TGTGCCAGCATCGCAAGACAGGACCCCTACAATGAGCAGTTCTTC.

The table lists this clone with many counts. The V gene is TRBV4-2, the J gene TRBJ2-7; perhaps D is TRBD1 or TRBD2 (5 bases each). CDR1 LGHNA and CDR2 YNFKEQ come from the germline V gene. Trimming stripped 0 bases from V and 5 bases from J, with 23 bases between. This CDR3 contains 18 residues. CDR3 in amino acids: CASSQEVSGDAIPHEQYF. DNA of the CDR3: TGTGCCAGCAGCCAAGAGGTCTCCGGGGACGCGATACCCCACGAGCAGTACTTC.

This clone was counted only a few times. CDR3 loop: CASSTQGGGEQYV. In nucleotides, the CDR3 is TGTGCCAGCAGCACCCAGGGAGGGGGCGAGCAGTACGTC. The chain couples TRBV6-6 to TRBJ2-7; weak D call: TRBD2 (7 bases). This CDR3 contains 13 residues. Trimming stripped 6 bases from V and 6 bases from J, with 15 bases between. Germline loops: CDR1 MNHNY, CDR2 SVGAGI (reference sequence).

V is TRBV30 and J is TRBJ2-7; D remains unclear. The germline CDR1 and CDR2 sequences are GTSNPN and SVGIG (reference sequence). The CDR3 sequence is 10 residues long. V was clipped by 0 bases and J by 5 bases, with 2 bases between them. The CDR3 DNA follows: TGTGCCTGGAGTGTAAACGAGCAGTACTTC. Amino acids: CAWSVNEQYF.

V usage is TRBV28 and J usage is TRBJ1-5; weak D call: TRBD1 (5 bases). Deletions cut 1 base from V and 6 bases from J, with 13 bases between. The CDR3 totals 15 residues. In germline, CDR1 is MDHEN, CDR2 SYDVKM. In DNA form, the CDR3 reads TGTGCCAGCAGTTTATTGCAGGGTTTAACTCAGCCCCAGCATTTT. Amino acid sequence: CASSLLQGLTQPQHF. Filled out from reference TRBV28 and TRBJ1-5, the complete variable domain reads DVKVTQSSRYLVKRTGEKVFLECVQDMDHENMFWYRQDPGLGLRLIYFSYDVKMKEKGDIPEGYSVSREKKERFSLILESASTNQTSMYLCASSLLQGLTQPQHFGDGTRLSIL.

This clone was seen a few times. The chain has TRBV18 and TRBJ2-5; D is uncertain. CDR3 size: 17 residues. Trimming took 4 bases from V and 1 from J, leaving 19 bases between them. CDR1 KGHSH and CDR2 LQKENI come from the germline V gene. CDR3 DNA sequence: TGTGCCAGCTCACTCTACTCTATCAGGAGAACCCAAGAGACCCAGTACTTC. Its translation: CASSLYSIRRTQETQYF.

Only a few counts were recorded for this clone. The V gene is TRBV5-1, the J gene TRBJ2-3, with D unresolved. V dropped 0 bases and J dropped 5 bases, with 34 bases sitting between them. This CDR3 has 22 residues. Germline V gene data show CDR1 as SGHRS and CDR2 as YFSETQ. The CDR3 DNA is TGCGCCAGCAGCTTGGAAAAGGGATCCGTGCTCCATGTGTTGATATCCGTAGATACGCAGTATTTT. Its translation is CASSLEKGSVLHVLISVDTQYF.

This clone was recorded a few times. V and J are TRBV7-9 and TRBJ1-5, with TRBD1 identical over 9 bases. V lost 3 bases, J lost 4 bases, and 1 base stayed unmatched. Germline V gives CDR1 SEHNR, CDR2 FQNEAQ (reference sequence). The CDR3 totals 14 residues. Here the CDR3 reads CASSFGQGNQPQHF. CDR3 DNA sequence: TGTGCCAGCAGCTTTGGACAGGGGAATCAGCCCCAGCATTTT.

The CDR3, as DNA: TGTGCCACCAGCAGAGACCGGACGGAGGAATTAAATGAAAAACTGTTTTTT. This sequence encodes CATSRDRTEELNEKLFF. This rearrangement joins TRBV15 to TRBJ1-4, with D uncertain. CDR1 and CDR2 (germline): LNHNV, YYDKDF (reference sequence). The V gene lost 0 bases and the J gene lost 5 bases, with 16 bases spanning the gap. The CDR3 length is 17 residues. Complete variable domain (other parts from reference TRBV15 and TRBJ1-4): DAMVIQNPRYQVTQFGKPVTLSCSQTLNHNVMYWYQQKSSQAPKLLFHYYDKDFNNEADTPDNFQSRRPNTSFCFLDIRSPGLGDTAMYLCATSRDRTEELNEKLFFGSGTQLSVL.

This clone was observed a handful of times. The V gene is TRBV18, the J gene TRBJ1-2; no definite D call. This CDR3 region has 13 residues. V lost 6 bases and J lost 0, with 8 bases in between. Germline V CDR1 and CDR2: KGHSH, LQKENI. CDR3 DNA sequence: TGTGCCAGCTCCCACGGAGCTAACTATGGCTACACCTTC. It codes for CASSHGANYGYTF.